The clone carrying this T cell receptor beta chain was detected ten times or more. These data originate in a study of T-cell reconstitution after alpha-beta-depleted transplantation in children. The library targeted TCRbeta and was prepared with unique molecular identifiers. TCRdb re-called the PCR reads through MiXCR, storing one row per CDR3 protein. The sample includes some 220,000 distinct CDR3 sequences, 11% of them seen just once. The sequence was obtained from a child in the first two years of life with acute myeloid leukemia, due to receive a stem cell transplant. The sequences come from PBMCs, collected before TCRalphabeta/CD19-depleted stem cell transplant.

The CDR3 DNA follows: TGCAGTGCTAGAGCTAGCGGATACTACAATGAGCAGTTCTTC. Its translation: CSARASGYYNEQFF. This chain connects TRBV20-1 to TRBJ2-1; TRBD2 aligns across 7 bases. Germline V lookup: CDR1 DFQATT, CDR2 SNEGSKA (reference sequence). The junction had 3 bases not matched to a gene; V was cut back by 1 base and J by 3 bases. The CDR3 is 14 amino acids.